This T cell receptor beta chain emerged from a study of T cell responses to AZD1222 COVID-19 vaccine. Study-wide results and caveats: Epitopes outside B.1.351 and B.1.1.7 mutated regions reportedly drew nearly half of spike TCRs. Along spike, vaccine-associated CD4 TCRs were found throughout, with dominance at 160-218 and 743-854.

The CDR3 extends over 15 amino acids. Germline V gene lookup returns CDR1 LNHDA and CDR2 SQIVND (reference sequence). The V and J ends lost 6 bases and 0 bases respectively, with 15 bases between them. In regard to this clone: Its antigen is undetermined.

TCRdb keeps only in-frame clones here, not all; method: immunoSEQ multiplex PCR. The table lists under 60,000 clones, around 80% of them singletons, with roughly 10% in the top ten. Sequencing used peripheral blood, obtained on day 0 of AZD1222 vaccination. J is TRBJ2-7 and V is TRBV19; no reliable D call. This receptor was identified in an adult in good health. The chain's CDR3 is CASRVGARSSYEQYF. CDR3 nucleotide sequence: TGTGCCAGTAGAGTCGGCGCCAGGAGCTCCTACGAGCAGTACTTC.